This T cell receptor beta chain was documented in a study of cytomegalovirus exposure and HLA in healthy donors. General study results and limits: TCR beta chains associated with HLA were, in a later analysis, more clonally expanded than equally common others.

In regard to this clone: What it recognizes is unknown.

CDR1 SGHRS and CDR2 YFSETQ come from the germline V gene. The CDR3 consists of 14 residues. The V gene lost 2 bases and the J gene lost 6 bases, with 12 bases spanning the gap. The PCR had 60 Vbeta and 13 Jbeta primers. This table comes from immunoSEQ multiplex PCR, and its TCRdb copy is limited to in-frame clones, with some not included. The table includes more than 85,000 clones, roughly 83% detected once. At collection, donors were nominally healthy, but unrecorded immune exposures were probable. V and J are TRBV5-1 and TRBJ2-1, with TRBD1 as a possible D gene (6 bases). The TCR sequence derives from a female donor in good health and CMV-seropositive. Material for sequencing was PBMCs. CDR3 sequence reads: CASSLRQVGNEQFF. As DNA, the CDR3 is TGCGCCAGCAGCTTACGACAGGTCGGCAATGAGCAGTTCTTC.